This TCR beta chain was observed in a study of blood T cell repertoires in COVID-19. The assay was immunoSEQ multiplex PCR, and TCRdb's table has in-frame clones only and misses some. The sample lists 150,000 to 200,000 clones, 85% to 90% occurring once. Germline V gene lookup returns CDR1 SGHNT and CDR2 YYREEE (reference sequence). There are 14 residues in the CDR3. With 6 bases removed from V and 2 bases from J, the gap between germline ends came to 14 bases. The receptor's source is a woman aged 55-70 years with COVID-19, enrolled during active disease. The gene calls are TRBV5-4 and TRBJ2-5; D may be TRBD1 (6 bases). The specimen sequenced was peripheral blood. The DNA of the CDR3 is TGTGCCAGCAACCCAGGACAGCCTCAAGAGACCCAGTACTTC. This sequence encodes CASNPGQPQETQYF.